The 25 T cell receptor beta chains below all came from one sample that was sequenced in a study of PD-L1 blockade in urothelial cancer (dated by TCRdb to about 2017). The library was made by the immunoSEQ multiplex PCR assay. The immuneACCESS repertoire file appears here via TCRdb, limited to in-frame rearrangements. These files lack a portion of the clones; in checked studies, under half of the deficit traces to unresolved V genes, and the cause of the others is not known. Across this sample there are 60,000 to 85,000 clones, with about nine tenths seen only once. Jointly, the top ten make up 4.5% to 6.5% of the sample. Material: PBMCs, obtained around atezolizumab (anti-PD-L1) treatment. These receptor sequences come from a woman aged 70-85 years with urothelial cancer.

The chain has TRBV7-9 and TRBJ2-1, with 7 positions matching TRBD1. The length of the CDR3 is 11 residues. V shed 4 bases, J shed 13 bases, and the junction held 4 bases outside the gene matches. CDR1 SEHNR and CDR2 FQNEAQ come from the germline V gene (reference sequence). CDR3 residues: CASSYGTDQFF. CDR3 sequence (DNA): TGTGCCAGCAGCTATGGGACAGACCAGTTCTTC.

The V and J genes are TRBV27 and TRBJ2-6; 12 bases line up with TRBD1. V shed 5 bases and J 2 bases; nucleotides not matched to a gene: 4. The CDR3 contains 17 residues. The V gene's germline CDR1 is MNHEY and CDR2 SMNVEV (reference sequence). This CDR3 reads CASSPGQGAPGANVLTF. The CDR3 DNA is TGTGCCAGCAGTCCGGGACAGGGGGCGCCTGGGGCCAACGTCCTGACTTTC.

The chain uses TRBV7-2 and TRBJ2-5, with 8 bases lining up with TRBD2. Germline CDR1 SGHTA, CDR2 FQGNSA. Trimming at V came to 1 base and at J to 1 base, leaving 5 bases not matched to a gene. This CDR3 spans 16 amino acids. The CDR3 sequence: CASSLGSGGAQETQYF. The CDR3 DNA reads as TGTGCCAGCAGCTTAGGGTCGGGGGGGGCCCAAGAGACCCAGTACTTC.

The J gene is TRBJ2-1, the V gene TRBV5-4; 10 bases fit TRBD2. From germline, CDR1 is SGHNT and CDR2 YYREEE (reference sequence). The junction had 5 bases not matched to a gene; V was cut back by 1 base and J by 7 bases. This CDR3 has 15 amino acids. CDR3 nucleotides: TGTGCCAGCAGCTTGAGTAGCGGGGGGAAGAATGAGCAGTTCTTC. Amino acid sequence: CASSLSSGGKNEQFF.

This chain uses TRBV9 with TRBJ2-7; a possible D gene is TRBD2 (6 bases). This CDR3 region has 16 residues. Germline values: CDR1 SGDLS, CDR2 YYNGEE. Trimming left V 4 bases short and J 5 bases short, with 22 bases between. The CDR3 here is CASSTRGAGLSHEQYF. CDR3 bases: TGTGCCAGCAGCACGCGAGGGGCGGGACTCTCGCACGAGCAGTACTTC.

The V and J genes are TRBV15 and TRBJ2-3; weak D call: TRBD2 (6 bases). CDR3 size: 14 residues. Germline assignment: CDR1 LNHNV and CDR2 YYDKDF (reference sequence). With 1 base removed from V and 6 bases from J, the gap between germline ends came to 11 bases. In DNA form, the CDR3 reads TGTGCCACCAGCAGAGGTTCGCGGGACGATACGCAGTATTTT. This sequence encodes CATSRGSRDDTQYF.

This chain connects TRBV5-1 to TRBJ1-2; D is perhaps TRBD1 (5 bases). V was cut by 1 base and J by 7 bases, with 17 bases left in between. The CDR3 runs 15 residues. In germline, CDR1 is SGHRS, CDR2 YFSETQ. Written as DNA, the CDR3 is TGCGCCAGCAGCTTGCGACAGTCCTTGAGGAGTGGCTACACCTTC. Protein sequence: CASSLRQSLRSGYTF.

In its sample, this clone was seen a few times. DNA for the CDR3: TGCGCCAGCAGCTTGGGGACTGCTGGAAACACCATATATTTT. It specifies CASSLGTAGNTIYF. The V and J genes are TRBV5-1 and TRBJ1-3; D ambiguous. V lost 0 bases and J 2 bases, leaving 6 bases between the germline ends. The CDR3 is 14 amino acids. Germline CDR1 and CDR2: SGHRS and YFSETQ.

V and J are TRBV30 and TRBJ2-2; perhaps TRBD1 as D (5 bases). Trimming took 0 bases from V and 2 from J, leaving 10 bases between them. CDR3 length: 15 residues. Germline V CDR1 and CDR2: GTSNPN, SVGIG (reference sequence). The CDR3 loop is CAWSVQDGNTGELFF. CDR3 bases: TGTGCCTGGAGTGTACAGGACGGCAACACCGGGGAGCTGTTTTTT.

The rearrangement uses TRBV2 and TRBJ2-1; D is unclear. CDR1 SNHLY and CDR2 FYNNEI come from the germline V gene. CDR3 length: 11 amino acids. V dropped 5 bases and J dropped 15 bases, with 14 bases sitting between them. This chain's CDR3 is CASSSNRRLFF. The CDR3 DNA follows: TGTGCCAGCAGTTCGAACCGGCGACTGTTCTTC.

This clone was picked up one time. The J gene is TRBJ2-1, the V gene TRBV9; 8 positions match TRBD2. V gave up 3 bases and J gave up 4 bases; unmatched junction bases: 12. The germline V gene encodes CDR1 SGDLS and CDR2 YYNGEE. The CDR3 consists of 17 residues. The CDR3 here is CASSAMSDGRGYNEQFF. CDR3 DNA: TGTGCCAGCAGCGCAATGTCGGACGGGAGGGGATACAATGAGCAGTTCTTC.

This chain connects TRBV5-5 to TRBJ2-7; the D is unclear. Germline V gene data show CDR1 as SGHKS and CDR2 as YYEKEE (reference sequence). V lost 4 bases and J lost 3, with 11 bases in between. The length of the CDR3 is 13 residues. CDR3 region: CASSHDGYYEQYF. The CDR3 DNA sequence: TGTGCCAGCAGCCACGACGGGTACTACGAGCAGTACTTC.

The V call is TRBV2, the J call TRBJ1-5, with 7 bases aligning to TRBD1. CDR1 and CDR2 (germline): SNHLY, FYNNEI. J was trimmed by 2 bases and V by 5 bases; bases with no gene match: 6. The CDR3 length is 15 residues. The CDR3 DNA reads as TGTGCCAGCAGTATACAGGGGCGCGGCAATCAGCCCCAGCATTTT. Translated, it gives CASSIQGRGNQPQHF. The full variable domain, completed using reference TRBV2 and TRBJ1-5, is EPEVTQTPSHQVTQMGQEVILRCVPISNHLYFYWYRQILGQKVEFLVSFYNNEISEKSEIFDDQFSVERPDGSNFTLKIRSTKLEDSAMYFCASSIQGRGNQPQHFGDGTRLSIL.

The chain combines TRBV27 with TRBJ1-2; no clear D. Germline assignment: CDR1 MNHEY and CDR2 SMNVEV (reference sequence). Deletions cut 1 base from V and 6 bases from J, with 21 bases between. This CDR3 is 17 amino acids long. The CDR3 sequence: CASSLYGIREGRNGYTF. DNA for the CDR3: TGTGCCAGCAGTTTATACGGGATAAGGGAGGGTCGAAATGGCTACACCTTC.

The gene calls are TRBV4-2 and TRBJ1-3, with a possible D match to TRBD1 (6 bases). V was shortened by 3 bases and J by 3 bases, with 15 bases between the two germline ends. Germline V lookup: CDR1 LGHNA, CDR2 YNFKEQ. CDR3 size: 16 residues. The CDR3 DNA reads TGTGCCAGCAGCCAGGGGGCCAGCGAACGTGGAAACACCATATATTTT. Its translation is CASSQGASERGNTIYF.

The chain links TRBV11-2 to TRBJ2-1, with 9 bases that match TRBD2. There are 17 residues in the CDR3. V was clipped by 5 bases and J by 1 base; unmatched bases: 9. Germline CDR1 reads SGHAT; CDR2 reads FQNNGV. The CDR3 sequence is CASSRIGLAGSYNEQFF. The CDR3 coding sequence is TGTGCCAGCAGCCGGATCGGTCTAGCGGGGTCCTACAATGAGCAGTTCTTC.

The chain links TRBV29-1 to TRBJ1-2, with a weak D call TRBD1 (6 bases). V shed 0 bases and J shed 8 bases, with 7 bases lying between them. This CDR3 is 11 amino acids long. CDR1 SQVTM and CDR2 ANQGSEA come from the germline V gene. The CDR3 nucleotides read TGCAGCGTTGAAGAGAGGGGGGGCTACACCTTC. It specifies CSVEERGGYTF.

The genes are TRBV30 and TRBJ2-3, with D perhaps TRBD2 (7 bases). Germline CDR1 is GTSNPN and CDR2 is SVGIG (reference sequence). The CDR3 runs to 14 residues. V was shortened by 5 bases and J by 2 bases, with 14 bases between the two germline ends. CDR3 region: CAWALGGATDTQYF. In DNA form, the CDR3 reads TGTGCCTGGGCCCTGGGGGGGGCCACAGATACGCAGTATTTT. Complete variable domain (other parts from reference TRBV30 and TRBJ2-3): SQTIHQWPATLVQPVGSPLSLECTVEGTSNPNLYWYRQAAGRGLQLLFYSVGIGQISSEVPQNLSASRPQDRQFILSSKKLLLSDSGFYLCAWALGGATDTQYFGPGTRLTVL.

This clone has only a few counts. The chain joins TRBV19 to TRBJ1-2; no firm D call. V lost 3 bases and J 3 bases, leaving 8 bases between the germline ends. The CDR3 runs to 13 residues. Germline CDR1 LNHDA, CDR2 SQIVND (reference sequence). The CDR3 DNA follows: TGTGCCAGTAGTATTCCACCGGACTATGGCTACACCTTC. This codes for CASSIPPDYGYTF.

This chain connects TRBV29-1 to TRBJ1-2; maybe TRBD1 (5 bases). V was cut by 4 bases and J by 2 bases, with 17 bases left in between. Germline V gene sequence: CDR1 SQVTM, CDR2 ANQGSEA. The CDR3 contains 15 residues. The CDR3 is CSVAVTGTGNYGYTF. In DNA form, the CDR3 reads TGCAGCGTTGCCGTCACCGGGACTGGGAACTATGGCTACACCTTC.

The genes are TRBV30 and TRBJ2-5, with 7 positions matching TRBD1. The V gene's germline CDR1 is GTSNPN and CDR2 SVGIG (reference sequence). CDR3 length equals 14 residues. The ends lost 4 bases at V and 2 bases at J; junction bases unmatched: 7. The CDR3 loop is CAWKPGTAQETQYF. The CDR3 nucleotides are TGTGCCTGGAAACCCGGGACAGCACAAGAGACCCAGTACTTC.

This chain connects TRBV7-7 to TRBJ2-3, with 10 bases fitting TRBD2. The V segment lost 4 bases and the J segment 4 bases; nucleotides outside the gene matches: 8. The CDR3 contains 16 residues. Germline loops: CDR1 SSHAT, CDR2 FNYEAQ (reference sequence). The CDR3, as DNA: TGTGCCAGCAGCTCACTAGCGGGACGCACTGCAGATACGCAGTATTTT. This gives the protein CASSSLAGRTADTQYF.

V usage is TRBV7-8 and J usage is TRBJ2-5; TRBD1 matches 7 bases. CDR1 is SGHVS, CDR2 FQNEAQ, per germline. The trim removed 8 bases at V and 3 bases at J, leaving 18 bases unmatched. This CDR3 spans 17 amino acids. The CDR3 sequence: CASFSLRTGESKETQYF. In DNA form, the CDR3 reads TGTGCCAGCTTTTCCCTTCGGACAGGTGAATCAAAAGAGACCCAGTACTTC.

The gene calls are TRBV11-2 and TRBJ2-1, with D uncertain. This CDR3 contains 13 residues. The ends were cut back, 7 bases at V and 4 bases at J, with 11 bases in the middle. Germline lookup yields CDR1 SGHAT and CDR2 FQNNGV. The CDR3 region is CASTRTGYNEQFF. Written as DNA, the CDR3 is TGTGCCAGCACAAGAACCGGGTACAATGAGCAGTTCTTC.

The chain is built from TRBV5-6 and TRBJ2-2, with TRBD1 matching 7 bases. The germline CDR1 and CDR2 sequences are SGHDT and YYEEEE. The CDR3 is 14 residues long. Losses at the gene ends were 4 bases for V and 4 bases for J; bases not matched to a gene: 4. The CDR3: CASSTGQITGELFF. CDR3 bases: TGTGCCAGCAGCACGGGACAGATCACCGGGGAGCTGTTTTTT.